This TCR beta chain was identified during a study of Graves' ophthalmopathy and Graves' hyperthyroidism. CDR3 regions of TCR beta were amplified from RNA transcripts. First-round RT-PCR relied on HTBI primers, and a second-round multiplex PCR came next. TCRdb re-analysed the multiplex PCR reads in MiXCR, keeping a single row per CDR3 protein. The data show a few hundred thousand distinct CDR3 sequences, with roughly 16% seen just once and about 12% held by the top ten. V was clipped by 1 base and J by 5 bases; unmatched bases: 17. This CDR3 is 20 amino acids long. Germline V gene data show CDR1 as SGHAT and CDR2 as FQNNGV. Findings and limits, study-wide: Thyroid clonotypes that were expanded above 0.001 frequency mostly also appeared in blood.

Exclusion covered patients with other autoimmune diseases or uncontrolled infections (as well as pregnancy or lactation). The diagnostic workup employed clinical symptoms, serum thyroxine, TRAb, thyroid ultrasound and orbital computed tomography. As concerns this clonotype: No antigen is known for it.

The receptor was derived from an adult man with Graves' ophthalmopathy. The sequenced sample was peripheral blood. The chain recombines TRBV11-2 with TRBJ2-5, with 12 nucleotides matching TRBD2. The CDR3: CASSLVRLAGVRSFSETQYF. CDR3 DNA sequence: TGTGCCAGCAGCTTAGTTAGACTAGCGGGAGTTAGGTCATTCTCGGAGACCCAGTACTTC. The full variable domain, its missing parts supplied by reference TRBV11-2 and TRBJ2-5, is EAGVAQSPRYKIIEKRQSVAFWCNPISGHATLYWYQQILGQGPKLLIQFQNNGVVDDSQLPKDRFSAERLKGVDSTLKIQPAKLEDSAVYLCASSLVRLAGVRSFSETQYFGPGTRLLVL.